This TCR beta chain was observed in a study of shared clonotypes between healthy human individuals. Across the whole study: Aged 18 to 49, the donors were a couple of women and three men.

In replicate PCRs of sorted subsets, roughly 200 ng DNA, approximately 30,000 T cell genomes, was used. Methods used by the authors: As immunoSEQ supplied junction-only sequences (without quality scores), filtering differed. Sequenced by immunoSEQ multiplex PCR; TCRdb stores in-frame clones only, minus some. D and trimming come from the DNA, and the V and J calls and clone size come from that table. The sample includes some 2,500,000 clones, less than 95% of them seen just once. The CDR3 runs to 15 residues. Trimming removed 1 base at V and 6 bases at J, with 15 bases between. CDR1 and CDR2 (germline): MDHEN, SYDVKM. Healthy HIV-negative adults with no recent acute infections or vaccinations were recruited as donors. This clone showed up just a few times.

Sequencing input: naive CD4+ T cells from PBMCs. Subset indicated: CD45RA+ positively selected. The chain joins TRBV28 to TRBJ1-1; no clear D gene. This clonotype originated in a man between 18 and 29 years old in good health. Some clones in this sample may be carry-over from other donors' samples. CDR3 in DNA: TGTGCCAGCAGTTTATTATCTGGGAATGAGGCTGAAGCTTTCTTT. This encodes CASSLLSGNEAEAFF.